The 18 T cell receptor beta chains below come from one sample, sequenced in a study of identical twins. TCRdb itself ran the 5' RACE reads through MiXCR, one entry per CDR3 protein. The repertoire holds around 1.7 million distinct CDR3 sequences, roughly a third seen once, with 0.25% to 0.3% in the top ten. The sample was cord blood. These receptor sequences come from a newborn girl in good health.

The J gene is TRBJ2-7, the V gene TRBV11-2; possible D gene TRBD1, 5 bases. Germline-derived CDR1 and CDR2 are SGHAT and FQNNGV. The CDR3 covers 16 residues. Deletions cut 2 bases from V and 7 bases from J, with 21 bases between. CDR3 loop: CASSLLWQGPQQEQYF. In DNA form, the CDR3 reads TGTGCCAGCAGCTTATTGTGGCAGGGTCCCCAGCAGGAGCAGTACTTC.

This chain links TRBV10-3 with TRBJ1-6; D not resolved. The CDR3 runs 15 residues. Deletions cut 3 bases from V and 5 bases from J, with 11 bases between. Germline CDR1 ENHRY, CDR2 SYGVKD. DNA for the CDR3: TGTGCCATCAGTGATCGACTAGCCGATAATTCACCCCTCCACTTT. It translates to CAISDRLADNSPLHF.

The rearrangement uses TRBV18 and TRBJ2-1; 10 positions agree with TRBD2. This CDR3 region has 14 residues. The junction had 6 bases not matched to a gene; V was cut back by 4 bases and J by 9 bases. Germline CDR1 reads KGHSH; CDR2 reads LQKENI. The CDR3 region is CASSLASGSSEQFF. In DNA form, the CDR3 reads TGTGCCAGCTCACTAGCTAGCGGGAGCTCTGAGCAGTTCTTC. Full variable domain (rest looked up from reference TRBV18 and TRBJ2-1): NAGVMQNPRHLVRRRGQEARLRCSPMKGHSHVYWYRQLPEEGLKFMVYLQKENIIDESGMPKERFSAEFPKEGPSILRIQQVVRGDSAAYFCASSLASGSSEQFFGPGTRLTVL.

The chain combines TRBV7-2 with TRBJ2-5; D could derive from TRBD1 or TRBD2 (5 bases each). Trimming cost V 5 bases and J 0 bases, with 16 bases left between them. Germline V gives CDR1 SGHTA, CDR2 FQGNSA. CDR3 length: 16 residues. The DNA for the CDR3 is TGTGCCAGCAGCGAGACCGGGACGCTGTACCAAGAGACCCAGTACTTC. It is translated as CASSETGTLYQETQYF.

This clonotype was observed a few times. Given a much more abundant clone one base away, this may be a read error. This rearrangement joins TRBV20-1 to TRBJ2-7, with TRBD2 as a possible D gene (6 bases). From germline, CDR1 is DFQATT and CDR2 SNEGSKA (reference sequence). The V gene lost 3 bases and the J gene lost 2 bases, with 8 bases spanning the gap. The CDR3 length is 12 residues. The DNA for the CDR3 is TGCAGTGCTAGGTGGGGGGCCTACGAGCAGTACTTC. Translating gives CSARWGAYEQYF.

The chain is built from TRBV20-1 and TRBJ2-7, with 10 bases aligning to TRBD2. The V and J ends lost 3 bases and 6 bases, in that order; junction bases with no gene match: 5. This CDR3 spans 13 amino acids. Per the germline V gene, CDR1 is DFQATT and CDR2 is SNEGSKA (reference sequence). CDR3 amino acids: CSASGTSEGEQYF. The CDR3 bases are TGCAGTGCTAGTGGGACTAGCGAGGGCGAGCAGTACTTC.

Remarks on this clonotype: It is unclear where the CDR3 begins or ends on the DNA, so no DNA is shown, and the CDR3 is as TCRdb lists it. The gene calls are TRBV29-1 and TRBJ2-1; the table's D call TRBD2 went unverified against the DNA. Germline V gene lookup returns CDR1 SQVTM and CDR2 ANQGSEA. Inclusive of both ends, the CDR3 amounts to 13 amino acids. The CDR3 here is CSVASGSYNEHFF.

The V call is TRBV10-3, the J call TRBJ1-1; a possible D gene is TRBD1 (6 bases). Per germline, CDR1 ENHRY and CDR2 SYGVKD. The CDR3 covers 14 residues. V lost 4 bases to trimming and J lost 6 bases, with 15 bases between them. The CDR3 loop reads CAISGDLQGPEAFF. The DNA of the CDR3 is TGTGCCATCAGTGGGGACCTACAGGGCCCTGAAGCTTTCTTT.

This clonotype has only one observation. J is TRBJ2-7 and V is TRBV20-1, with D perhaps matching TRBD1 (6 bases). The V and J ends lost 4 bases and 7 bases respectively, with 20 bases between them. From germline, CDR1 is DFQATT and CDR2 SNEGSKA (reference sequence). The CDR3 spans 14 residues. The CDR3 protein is CSATLGGPHPEQYF. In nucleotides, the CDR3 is TGCAGTGCTACCTTAGGGGGACCCCACCCGGAGCAGTACTTC.

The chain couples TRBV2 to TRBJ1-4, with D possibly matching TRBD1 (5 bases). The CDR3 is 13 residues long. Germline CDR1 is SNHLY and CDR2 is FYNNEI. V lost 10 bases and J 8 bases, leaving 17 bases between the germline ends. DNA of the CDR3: TGTGCCACCATGGGGGGGGTATGGGAAAAACTGTTTTTT. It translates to CATMGGVWEKLFF.

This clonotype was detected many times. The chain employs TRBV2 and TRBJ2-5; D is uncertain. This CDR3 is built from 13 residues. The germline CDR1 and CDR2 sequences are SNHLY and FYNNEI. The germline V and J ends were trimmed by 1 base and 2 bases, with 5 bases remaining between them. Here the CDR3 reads CASSEDLQETQYF. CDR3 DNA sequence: TGTGCCAGCAGTGAAGATCTTCAAGAGACCCAGTACTTC.

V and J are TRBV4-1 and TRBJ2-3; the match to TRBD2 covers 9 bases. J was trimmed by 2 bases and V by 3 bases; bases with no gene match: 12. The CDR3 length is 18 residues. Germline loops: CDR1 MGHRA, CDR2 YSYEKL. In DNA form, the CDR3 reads TGCGCCAGCAGCCAGAGGCTCGTGCTAGCGGGACTCACAGATACGCAGTATTTT. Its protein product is CASSQRLVLAGLTDTQYF.

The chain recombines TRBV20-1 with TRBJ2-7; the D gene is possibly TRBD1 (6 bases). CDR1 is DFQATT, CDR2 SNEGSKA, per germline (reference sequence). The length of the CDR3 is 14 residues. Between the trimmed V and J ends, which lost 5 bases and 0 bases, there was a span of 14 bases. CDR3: CSAGVSGVSYEQYF. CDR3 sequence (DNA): TGCAGTGCTGGAGTCTCAGGGGTCTCCTACGAGCAGTACTTC.

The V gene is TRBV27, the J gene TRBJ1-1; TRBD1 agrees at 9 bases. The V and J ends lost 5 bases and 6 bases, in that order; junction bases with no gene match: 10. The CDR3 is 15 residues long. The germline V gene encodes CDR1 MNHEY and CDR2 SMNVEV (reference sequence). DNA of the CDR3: TGTGCCAGCAGTCGACTCCCCCGGACAGGGGCTGAAGCTTTCTTT. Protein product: CASSRLPRTGAEAFF.

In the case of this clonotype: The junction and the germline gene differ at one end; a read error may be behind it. The DNA for the CDR3 is TGTGCCTGCAGCTTATTAGACAGCTATGGCTACACCTTC. This encodes CACSLLDSYGYTF. The chain carries TRBV7-9 and TRBJ1-2; perhaps TRBD1 as D (5 bases). Per the germline V gene, CDR1 is SEHNR and CDR2 is FQNEAQ (reference sequence). The CDR3 is made up of 13 amino acids. The full variable domain, its missing parts supplied by reference TRBV7-9 and TRBJ1-2, is DTGVSQNPRHKITKRGQNVTFRCDPISEHNRLYWYRQTLGQGPEFLTYFQNEAQLEKSRLLSDRFSAERPKGSFSTLEIQRTEQGDSAMYLCACSLLDSYGYTFGSGTRLTVV.

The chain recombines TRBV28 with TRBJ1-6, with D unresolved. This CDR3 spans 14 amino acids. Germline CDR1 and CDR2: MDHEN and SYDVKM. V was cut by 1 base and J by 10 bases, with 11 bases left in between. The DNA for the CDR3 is TGTGCCAGCAGTTTATTAGGCCAGCACTCACCCCTCCACTTT. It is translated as CASSLLGQHSPLHF.

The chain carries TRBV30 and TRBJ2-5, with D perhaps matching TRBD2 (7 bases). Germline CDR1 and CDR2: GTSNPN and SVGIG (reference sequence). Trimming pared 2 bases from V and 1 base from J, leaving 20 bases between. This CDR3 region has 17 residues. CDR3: CAWSPGTTGGGQETQYF. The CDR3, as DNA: TGTGCCTGGAGTCCTGGCACGACAGGCGGGGGCCAAGAGACCCAGTACTTC.

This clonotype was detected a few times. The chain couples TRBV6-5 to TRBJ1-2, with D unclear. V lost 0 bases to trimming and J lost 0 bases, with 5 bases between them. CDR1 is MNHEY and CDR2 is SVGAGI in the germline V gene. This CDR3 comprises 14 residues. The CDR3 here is CASSYSSTNYGYTF. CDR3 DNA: TGTGCCAGCAGTTACTCGTCGACTAACTATGGCTACACCTTC.